A selection of T cell receptor beta chains follows, all from one sample in a study of T cell responses to AZD1222 COVID-19 vaccine. Profiled with immunoSEQ multiplex PCR; TCRdb holds only in-frame clones, not every one. The repertoire has roughly 120,000 clones, roughly 91% of them found once; the top ten carry over 2.5%. The sample here was peripheral blood, taken on day 0 of AZD1222 vaccination. Source of these receptors: an adult in good health. The CDR3 runs from the conserved cysteine through the conserved F or W. Fields, in order: J gene, V gene, D gene, clone size, CDR3 DNA, CDR3 protein. The D gene is left open where the match is weak. Not every row has a clone size; where given, it reads once, few, many or a size class.

>TRBJ1-2|TRBV19|TRBD1|.
TGTGCCAGTAGGACCGGGACAGGGGAAGTGGAGGCCTATGGCTACACCTTC
CASRTGTGEVEAYGYTF
>TRBJ2-5|TRBV9|.|.
TGTGCCAGCAGCGTAGTTGCGGAAGCGACCCAGTACTTC
CASSVVAEATQYF
>TRBJ2-1|TRBV24-1|TRBD2|once
TGTGCCACCAGCAACGGGGGGCTAGCGGGTTACAATGAGCAGTTCTTC
CATSNGGLAGYNEQFF
>TRBJ1-4|TRBV12-3/TRBV12-4|.|.
TGTGCCAGCAGGTCTGGGTTCAGTGAAAAACTGTTTTTT
CASRSGFSEKLFF
>TRBJ2-2|TRBV19|TRBD2|.
TGTGCCAGTAGTGGGGCTAGCGGGACGAACACCGGGGAGCTGTTTTTT
CASSGASGTNTGELFF
>TRBJ2-2|TRBV18|.|few
TGTGCCAGCTCAATAGCAAGGGGTTGGACCGGGGAGCTGTTTTTT
CASSIARGWTGELFF
>TRBJ1-5|TRBV3-1/TRBV3-2|.|.
TGTGCCAGCAGCCAAGGTGCAGGGTCCAATTATCGCAATCAGCCCCAGCATTTT
CASSQGAGSNYRNQPQHF
>TRBJ1-1|TRBV18|.|.
TGTGCCAGCTCACCCCCCGGGACGATGGCATACAACACTGAAGCTTTCTTT
CASSPPGTMAYNTEAFF
>TRBJ1-1|TRBV11-1|TRBD1|.
TGTGCCAGCAGCCCGGGGACAGGGAGGGGCACTGAAGCTTTCTTT
CASSPGTGRGTEAFF
>TRBJ2-7|TRBV9|TRBD2|.
TGTGCCAGCAGCGTAGGGGGACTAGCAAGTGGGCGCGAGCAGTACTTC
CASSVGGLASGREQYF
>TRBJ2-1|TRBV5-4|TRBD2|.
TGTGCCAGCATGGCGGCGGGAGGTTTTCGGGGTGAGCAGTTCTTC
CASMAAGGFRGEQFF
>TRBJ1-2|TRBV25-1|.|.
TGTGCCAGCAGTGAAAACCCCGGGTCTGGCTACACCTTC
CASSENPGSGYTF
>TRBJ1-5|TRBV10-3|TRBD1|.
TGTGCCATCAGTAAACAGGGGGGCAATCAGCCCCAGCATTTT
CAISKQGGNQPQHF